This TCR beta chain was profiled in a study of shared clonotypes between healthy human individuals. Findings and limits, study-wide: Clonotype sharing among donors was expected to depend on sequencing depth. Only blood underwent sampling, and tissue repertoires likely differ.

All participating donors were Caucasian adults from Nashville, Tennessee. Only in-frame clones appear in the TCRdb table, and some are missing; sequencing was by immunoSEQ multiplex PCR. The repertoire includes about 1.1 million clones, 70% to 85% of them detected once, and 0.89% sits in the top ten. The CDR3 is 15 amino acids. Trimming stripped 2 bases from V and 3 bases from J, with 15 bases between. CDR1 SGHRS and CDR2 YFSETQ come from the germline V gene. Regarding this clone: What it binds is not known. The same CDR3 can be traced to other DNA sequences in this sample.

The source is a man aged 18 to 35 in good health. Some clones in this sample may be carry-over from other donors' samples. Specimen: memory CD4+ T cells from PBMCs. The subset was: CD45RA-negative fraction. This sequence joins TRBV5-1 and TRBJ2-7; D tentatively reads TRBD1 or TRBD2 (6 bases each). The CDR3 DNA is TGCGCCAGCAGCTTCGATTTAGGGGGGAGCTACGAGCAGTACTTC. Its translation: CASSFDLGGSYEQYF.